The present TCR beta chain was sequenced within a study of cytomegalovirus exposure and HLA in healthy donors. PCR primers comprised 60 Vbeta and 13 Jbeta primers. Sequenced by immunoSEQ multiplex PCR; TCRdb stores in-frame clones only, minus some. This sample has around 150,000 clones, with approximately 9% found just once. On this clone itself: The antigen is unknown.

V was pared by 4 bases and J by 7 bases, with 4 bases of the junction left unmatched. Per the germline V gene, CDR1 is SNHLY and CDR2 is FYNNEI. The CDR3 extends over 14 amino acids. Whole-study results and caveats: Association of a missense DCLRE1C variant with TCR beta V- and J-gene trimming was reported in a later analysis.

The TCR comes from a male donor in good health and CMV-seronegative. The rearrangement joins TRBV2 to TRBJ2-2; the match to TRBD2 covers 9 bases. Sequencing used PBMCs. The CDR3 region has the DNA TGTGCCAGCAGTGCTAGCGGGGTAGACGGGGAGCTGTTTTTT. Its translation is CASSASGVDGELFF.